One sample yielded the 13 T cell receptor beta chains listed below, sequenced in a study of shared clonotypes between healthy human individuals. Method: immunoSEQ multiplex PCR; TCRdb's copy keeps in-frame clones and lacks some. The sample yields 1.4 million or so clones, approximately 98.5% seen once. Sequenced sample: naive CD4+ T cells sorted from blood. Documented subset: CD45RA+ positively selected. These receptors were collected from a man aged 30-40 years in good health.

The chain links TRBV6-1 to TRBJ2-3; 11 positions match TRBD2. CDR1 and CDR2 (germline): MNHNS, SASEGT. The junction had 8 bases not matched to a gene; V was cut back by 1 base and J by 2 bases. The CDR3 loop spans 18 amino acids. DNA of the CDR3: TGTGCCAGCAGTGAAGGAGTAGGGACTAGCGGTTACACAGATACGCAGTATTTT. It codes for CASSEGVGTSGYTDTQYF.

This rearrangement joins TRBV29-1 to TRBJ1-4; TRBD1 agrees at 8 bases. Looked up from germline, CDR1 is SQVTM and CDR2 is ANQGSEA. The ends lost 7 bases at V and 3 bases at J; junction bases unmatched: 1. CDR3 length: 12 amino acids. The DNA of the CDR3 is TGCAGCGCGGGACAGGCTAATGAAAAACTGTTTTTT. Translating gives CSAGQANEKLFF.

The CDR3 loop reads CASSIGQGGRDEQFF. CDR3 DNA sequence: TGTGCCAGTAGTATAGGTCAGGGGGGTAGGGATGAGCAGTTCTTC. The gene calls are TRBV19 and TRBJ2-1, with a possible D match to TRBD1 (7 bases). V dropped 1 base and J dropped 8 bases, with 15 bases sitting between them. The CDR3 has 15 residues. Germline V gives CDR1 LNHDA, CDR2 SQIVND (reference sequence).

On this clone: The same CDR3 also results from other DNA sequences found in this sample. The chain links TRBV6-1 to TRBJ1-5, with a possible D match to TRBD1 (5 bases). The germline V gene has CDR1 MNHNS and CDR2 SASEGT. The V gene lost 7 bases and the J gene lost 4 bases, with 8 bases spanning the gap. The CDR3 is 12 residues long. The CDR3 loop is CASTGGNQPQHF. In nucleotides, the CDR3 is TGTGCCAGCACCGGGGGGAATCAGCCCCAGCATTTT.

V usage is TRBV4-2 and J usage is TRBJ2-5; possibly TRBD1 or TRBD2 for D (5 bases each). The V and J ends lost 1 base and 7 bases respectively, with 22 bases between them. The CDR3 runs to 17 residues. The V gene's germline CDR1 is LGHNA and CDR2 YNFKEQ. The CDR3 spells CASSQVHRDARHGTQYF. As DNA, the CDR3 is TGTGCCAGCAGCCAAGTTCACCGGGACGCGCGCCACGGGACCCAGTACTTC.

V and J are TRBV5-1 and TRBJ2-5, with 8 bases identical to TRBD2. Losses at the gene ends were 5 bases for V and 4 bases for J; bases not matched to a gene: 7. Germline V gene data show CDR1 as SGHRS and CDR2 as YFSETQ. CDR3 size: 14 residues. CDR3 DNA sequence: TGCGCCAGCAGGCCCTCGGGGGGGGCAGAGACCCAGTACTTC. Amino acids: CASRPSGGAETQYF.

The V call is TRBV7-3, the J call TRBJ2-3; D gene unclear. This CDR3 has 16 residues. The germline gives CDR1 SGHTA, CDR2 FQGTGA. The V end was cut by 0 bases, the J end by 1 base, with 11 bases between. The chain's CDR3 is CASSLTRGLGTDTQYF. The CDR3 DNA follows: TGTGCCAGCAGCTTAACTCGCGGTCTAGGCACAGATACGCAGTATTTT.

J is TRBJ2-1 and V is TRBV21-1. TRBV21-1 constitutes a pseudogene. The CDR3 spans 15 residues. This CDR3 reads CASSKGRFTYNEQFF. The CDR3 nucleotides read TGTGCCAGCAGCAAAGGACGGTTTACCTACAATGAGCAGTTCTTC.

The chain uses TRBV7-2 and TRBJ1-1, with 9 nucleotides matching TRBD1. Trimming removed 4 bases from V and 1 base from J; junction bases left unmatched: 4. The germline V gene encodes CDR1 SGHTA and CDR2 FQGNSA. This CDR3 spans 15 amino acids. The CDR3 DNA reads TGTGCCAGCAGCTCCTACAGGGGGCGGAACACTGAAGCTTTCTTT. This sequence encodes CASSSYRGRNTEAFF.

This chain connects TRBV10-3 to TRBJ2-1; the match to TRBD2 covers 12 bases. CDR3 size: 15 residues. Germline V gives CDR1 ENHRY, CDR2 SYGVKD. Trimming took 6 bases from V and 6 from J; bases not matched to a gene: 6. CDR3 sequence (DNA): TGTGCCATCAGCGTGACTAGCGGGAGTGGCAATGAGCAGTTCTTC. Its translation: CAISVTSGSGNEQFF.

The CDR3 nucleotides are TGTGCCAGCTCACCCGTGCGGGAGGGCCGCGGTTACGAGCAGTACTTC. Translation gives CASSPVREGRGYEQYF. The chain combines TRBV18 with TRBJ2-7, with 9 bases that match TRBD2. This CDR3 is built from 16 residues. Germline V gene data show CDR1 as KGHSH and CDR2 as LQKENI. J lost 4 bases, V lost 3 bases, and 10 bases had no gene match.

The DNA for the CDR3 is TGTGCCAGCAGCTCCCCGACAGGGGCATTCGGCACTGAAGCTTTCTTT. It is translated as CASSSPTGAFGTEAFF. This rearrangement joins TRBV7-9 to TRBJ1-1; 8 bases line up with TRBD1. The germline gives CDR1 SEHNR, CDR2 FQNEAQ (reference sequence). After removal of 4 bases from V and 4 bases from J, the junction contained 11 bases not matched to a gene. This CDR3 is built from 16 residues.

This sequence joins TRBV5-1 and TRBJ2-1, with 12 bases lining up with TRBD2. The CDR3 is 16 amino acids. CDR1 is SGHRS, CDR2 YFSETQ, per germline. The V segment lost 6 bases and the J segment 8 bases; nucleotides outside the gene matches: 12. DNA for the CDR3: TGCGCCAGCAAAGTGTCGACTAGCGGGAGTCAGGATGAGCAGTTCTTC. Protein product: CASKVSTSGSQDEQFF.